These 14 T cell receptor beta chains came from one sample sequenced in a study of cytomegalovirus exposure and HLA in healthy donors. The method was immunoSEQ multiplex PCR; TCRdb's version includes in-frame clones alone and lacks a portion of them. The sample holds around 160,000 clones, 84% seen once. The sample consisted of PBMCs. Receptors were obtained from a man aged 25 to 40 in good health and CMV-seropositive.

The chain has TRBV19 and TRBJ1-6, with a tentative D call TRBD1 (5 bases). Trimming stripped 5 bases from V and 7 bases from J, with 15 bases between. The V gene's germline CDR1 is LNHDA and CDR2 SQIVND (reference sequence). The CDR3 sequence is 15 residues long. The CDR3 reads CASSVGDWGNSPLHF. The CDR3 DNA reads as TGTGCCAGTAGTGTGGGGGACTGGGGAAATTCACCCCTCCACTTT.

CDR3 sequence: CASTGTGRSREYF. The CDR3 DNA reads TGTGCCAGTACCGGGACAGGTCGGTCGAGGGAGTACTTC. The chain combines TRBV19 with TRBJ2-7; 8 positions match TRBD1. The J segment lost 11 bases and the V segment lost 7 bases, leaving 13 bases of the junction unmatched. This CDR3 spans 13 amino acids. The germline V gene has CDR1 LNHDA and CDR2 SQIVND (reference sequence).

The chain couples TRBV5-6 to TRBJ2-1; a weak D match, TRBD1 (5 bases). The germline V and J ends were trimmed by 0 bases and 0 bases, with 19 bases remaining between them. Germline values: CDR1 SGHDT, CDR2 YYEEEE. The CDR3 is 19 residues long. The CDR3 protein is CASSLVVRVTLSSYNEQFF. CDR3 sequence (DNA): TGTGCCAGCAGCTTGGTTGTCAGGGTGACCCTAAGCTCCTACAATGAGCAGTTCTTC.

This clone has at least ten counts. In DNA form, the CDR3 reads TGTGCCAGCAGCCTGTCCCCAAGCCGCACAGATACGCAGTATTTT. As protein: CASSLSPSRTDTQYF. The chain combines TRBV7-3 with TRBJ2-3, with no clear D. Trimming pared 5 bases from V and 1 base from J, leaving 13 bases between. This CDR3 is built from 15 residues. Germline loops: CDR1 SGHTA, CDR2 FQGTGA.

The chain employs TRBV5-1 and TRBJ1-1; D may be TRBD1 (5 bases). V lost 3 bases and J 0 bases, leaving 12 bases between the germline ends. This CDR3 spans 15 amino acids. Per germline, CDR1 SGHRS and CDR2 YFSETQ. The CDR3 DNA sequence: TGCGCCAGCAGCTCCCGGACAAGCATGAACACTGAAGCTTTCTTT. It is translated as CASSSRTSMNTEAFF.

This chain connects TRBV4-2 to TRBJ2-2, with TRBD2 identical over 7 bases. The CDR3 length is 16 residues. From germline, CDR1 is LGHNA and CDR2 YNFKEQ. Trimming took 1 base from V and 4 from J; bases not matched to a gene: 6. CDR3 region: CASSQGRESRTGELFF. The CDR3 DNA follows: TGTGCCAGCAGCCAAGGGCGGGAGTCGCGCACCGGGGAGCTGTTTTTT.

The chain recombines TRBV7-2 with TRBJ1-2; 10 bases fit TRBD1. Losses at the gene ends were 5 bases for V and 3 bases for J; bases not matched to a gene: 3. The germline CDR1 and CDR2 sequences are SGHTA and FQGNSA. The CDR3 sequence is 14 residues long. The chain's CDR3 is CASSAGTGDYGYTF. As DNA, the CDR3 is TGTGCCAGCAGCGCTGGGACAGGGGACTATGGCTACACCTTC.

The chain uses TRBV9 and TRBJ2-3; the D is unclear. Germline V gene data show CDR1 as SGDLS and CDR2 as YYNGEE. Trimming shortened V by 3 bases and J by 2 bases, and 13 bases separated the two germline ends. The CDR3 extends over 15 amino acids. Here the CDR3 reads CASSASAGYTDTQYF. In DNA form, the CDR3 reads TGTGCCAGCAGCGCGTCCGCAGGTTACACAGATACGCAGTATTTT. Using reference TRBV9 and TRBJ2-3 for the parts outside the CDR3, the full variable domain is DSGVTQTPKHLITATGQRVTLRCSPRSGDLSVYWYQQSLDQGLQFLIQYYNGEERAKGNILERFSAQQFPDLHSELNLSSLELGDSALYFCASSASAGYTDTQYFGPGTRLTVL.

The gene calls are TRBV9 and TRBJ2-1, with D perhaps TRBD2 (6 bases). CDR1 SGDLS and CDR2 YYNGEE come from the germline V gene. Trimming left V 4 bases short and J 10 bases short, with 9 bases between. The CDR3 is made up of 11 amino acids. CDR3 loop: CASSTSREQFF. For the CDR3, the DNA is TGTGCCAGCAGCACTAGCAGGGAGCAGTTCTTC.

CDR3 DNA sequence: TGTGCCACCAGCAGAGATACGGGATTTAATCAGTACTTC. Translating it yields CATSRDTGFNQYF. The chain combines TRBV15 with TRBJ2-4; tentatively, D is TRBD2 (5 bases). V was clipped by 0 bases and J by 12 bases, with 12 bases between them. This CDR3 spans 13 amino acids. The V gene's germline CDR1 is LNHNV and CDR2 YYDKDF (reference sequence).

This clone appeared a single time. The chain employs TRBV19 and TRBJ2-2; 9 bases fit TRBD2. CDR1 is LNHDA, CDR2 SQIVND, per germline (reference sequence). The CDR3 is 16 residues long. V trimming: 5 bases; J trimming: 5 bases; junction bases outside the gene matches: 9. This chain's CDR3 is CASSPVIAGDTGELFF. Here the CDR3 DNA reads TGTGCCAGTAGTCCCGTAATAGCGGGAGATACCGGGGAGCTGTTTTTT. Complete variable domain (other parts from reference TRBV19 and TRBJ2-2): DGGITQSPKYLFRKEGQNVTLSCEQNLNHDAMYWYRQDPGQGLRLIYYSQIVNDFQKGDIAEGYSVSREKKESFPLTVTSAQKNPTAFYLCASSPVIAGDTGELFFGEGSRLTVL.

This chain uses TRBV5-8 with TRBJ2-5; 8 bases line up with TRBD2. The germline V gene has CDR1 SGHTS and CDR2 YDEGEE. This CDR3 contains 14 residues. Trimming took 0 bases from V and 4 from J; bases not matched to a gene: 2. The CDR3 bases are TGTGCCAGCAGCTTGGATAGCGGGATAGAGACCCAGTACTTC. Protein: CASSLDSGIETQYF.

The V and J genes are TRBV6-6 and TRBJ1-1; D is undetermined. The CDR3 has 15 residues. The V gene's germline CDR1 is MNHNY and CDR2 SVGAGI (reference sequence). The V gene lost 0 bases and the J gene lost 1 base, with 9 bases spanning the gap. CDR3 DNA: TGTGCCAGCAGTTACTCGTACACCTCGAACACTGAAGCTTTCTTT. Translating it yields CASSYSYTSNTEAFF.

J is TRBJ1-5 and V is TRBV15; D gene uncertain. This CDR3 comprises 15 residues. V lost 0 bases and J 0 bases, leaving 6 bases between the germline ends. Looked up from germline, CDR1 is LNHNV and CDR2 is YYDKDF (reference sequence). This CDR3 is CATSRDRYSNQPQHF. CDR3 nucleotide sequence: TGTGCCACCAGCAGAGACAGATATAGCAATCAGCCCCAGCATTTT.